Sequencing of this T cell receptor (beta chain) was carried out in a study of blood T cell repertoires in COVID-19. Clones were sequenced by immunoSEQ multiplex PCR, and TCRdb holds only the in-frame ones, with some missing. This sample has hundreds of thousands of clones, with 83% found just once. The sequenced sample consisted of peripheral blood. This clonotype was obtained from a middle-aged woman with active or convalescent COVID-19.

For the CDR3, the DNA is TGTGCCATCAGTGAGACAGGGTACGAGCAGTACTTC. Translated, it gives CAISETGYEQYF. The chain couples TRBV10-3 to TRBJ2-7; perhaps TRBD1 as D (6 bases). Trimming cost V 2 bases and J 4 bases, with 6 bases left between them. CDR1 and CDR2 (germline): ENHRY, SYGVKD. The CDR3 runs to 12 residues.